The 13 T cell receptor beta chains below all came from one sample that was sequenced in a study of blood T cell repertoires in COVID-19. TCRdb keeps only in-frame clones here, not all; method: immunoSEQ multiplex PCR. This sample has around 250,000 clones, with roughly 88% found just once. The sample was PBMCs or T cells enriched from blood (not recorded which). These receptors were obtained from a woman in her forties or fifties who had recovered from COVID-19.

This chain joins TRBV5-1 and TRBJ1-3; D might be TRBD1 (6 bases). V gave up 4 bases and J gave up 2 bases, with 13 bases separating them. CDR3 length: 15 residues. Germline CDR1 is SGHRS and CDR2 is YFSETQ. CDR3 nucleotide sequence: TGCGCCAGCAGCGTACAGGGAGTTGCTGGAAACACCATATATTTT. Amino acids: CASSVQGVAGNTIYF.

Regarding this clone: This sample also contains other DNA sequences that code for the same CDR3. V and J are TRBV27 and TRBJ1-5; TRBD1 aligns across 8 bases. The CDR3 totals 15 residues. The V and J ends lost 2 bases and 4 bases, in that order; junction bases with no gene match: 4. In germline, CDR1 is MNHEY, CDR2 SMNVEV (reference sequence). The CDR3 sequence is CASSLGQGGNQPQHF. In DNA, the CDR3 is TGTGCCAGCAGTTTAGGACAGGGCGGAAATCAGCCCCAGCATTTT.

In this sample, this clone turned up once. The rearrangement joins TRBV7-2 to TRBJ1-5; tentative D call: TRBD1 (6 bases). The CDR3 runs to 16 residues. Germline V gene sequence: CDR1 SGHTA, CDR2 FQGNSA. Trimming removed 7 bases from V and 2 bases from J, with 18 bases in between. CDR3 bases: TGTGCCAGCACCCATGCGGGGGGCATTGGCAATCAGCCCCAGCATTTT. The encoded protein is CASTHAGGIGNQPQHF.

This rearrangement joins TRBV4-2 to TRBJ1-2; D is perhaps TRBD1 (6 bases). There are 15 residues in the CDR3. Germline V gene data show CDR1 as LGHNA and CDR2 as YNFKEQ. V was cut by 4 bases and J by 7 bases, with 19 bases left in between. This CDR3 is CASSPSDRSTIGYTF. The DNA of the CDR3 is TGTGCCAGCAGCCCGTCGGACAGATCGACCATTGGCTACACCTTC.

The CDR3 DNA is TGTGCCAGCAGCCAAAGACAGGGGAACACCGGGGAGCTGTTTTTT. Residues: CASSQRQGNTGELFF. The chain recombines TRBV7-9 with TRBJ2-2; 7 bases line up with TRBD1. V lost 5 bases, J lost 1 base, and 4 bases stayed unmatched. CDR1 and CDR2 (germline): SEHNR, FQNEAQ (reference sequence). The CDR3 loop spans 15 amino acids.

This chain links TRBV19 with TRBJ1-5; 7 bases are a match to TRBD1. Germline assignment: CDR1 LNHDA and CDR2 SQIVND (reference sequence). CDR3 length equals 15 residues. V lost 6 bases and J lost 5; bases outside the gene matches: 10. The CDR3 region is CASSAGQRLYQPQHF. The CDR3 coding sequence is TGTGCCAGTAGCGCGGGACAGAGACTTTATCAGCCCCAGCATTTT.

This clone was detected once. The chain couples TRBV19 to TRBJ2-7; a possible D gene is TRBD1 (5 bases). From germline, CDR1 is LNHDA and CDR2 SQIVND (reference sequence). The V end was cut by 3 bases, the J end by 3 bases, with 12 bases between. The CDR3 length is 14 residues. The CDR3 here is CASSIQGIFYEQYF. The CDR3 nucleotides are TGTGCCAGTAGTATCCAGGGAATCTTCTACGAGCAGTACTTC.

The V call is TRBV27, the J call TRBJ1-5; 7 nucleotides agree with TRBD1. The germline V gene encodes CDR1 MNHEY and CDR2 SMNVEV (reference sequence). CDR3 length equals 15 residues. V trimming: 1 base; J trimming: 7 bases; junction bases outside the gene matches: 7. CDR3 sequence reads: CASSLLSDRAQPQHF. In DNA, the CDR3 is TGTGCCAGCAGTTTATTGTCCGACAGGGCACAGCCCCAGCATTTT.

The chain couples TRBV9 to TRBJ2-2, with D possibly TRBD2 on 6 matching bases. The CDR3 extends over 14 amino acids. The V gene lost 4 bases and the J gene lost 3 bases, with 10 bases spanning the gap. Germline loops: CDR1 SGDLS, CDR2 YYNGEE. The DNA of the CDR3 is TGTGCCAGCAGCCGGGACTTCTACACCGGGGAGCTGTTTTTT. This translates into CASSRDFYTGELFF.

The chain joins TRBV5-1 to TRBJ1-4, with a possible D match to TRBD1 (5 bases). The V end lost 1 base, the J end lost 0 bases, and 16 bases lay between the germline ends. Per germline, CDR1 SGHRS and CDR2 YFSETQ. This CDR3 region has 18 residues. The DNA of the CDR3 is TGCGCCAGCAGCTTGTATGGGGGGTCGCCTGCAACTAATGAAAAACTGTTTTTT. Translation: CASSLYGGSPATNEKLFF.

The chain couples TRBV5-1 to TRBJ1-3; TRBD1 is a possible D gene (6 bases). CDR3 length: 15 amino acids. Deletions cut 2 bases from V and 0 bases from J, with 9 bases between. Germline V gene lookup returns CDR1 SGHRS and CDR2 YFSETQ. As DNA, the CDR3 is TGCGCCAGCAGCTTCGGGGGGGCCTCTGGAAACACCATATATTTT. Translated, it gives CASSFGGASGNTIYF.

The DNA of the CDR3 is TGTGCCATCAGTTTAGACCGGGACAGGAATTCACCCCTCCACTTT. The encoded protein is CAISLDRDRNSPLHF. This chain connects TRBV10-3 to TRBJ1-6; the match to TRBD1 covers 8 bases. Germline-derived CDR1 and CDR2 are ENHRY and SYGVKD. V lost 5 bases and J lost 7; bases outside the gene matches: 7. This CDR3 has 15 residues.

CDR3 nucleotide sequence: TGTGCCAGCAGCGGGACAGGGGAAGACCAGTACTTC. It codes for CASSGTGEDQYF. J is TRBJ2-5 and V is TRBV12-3 or TRBV12-4, with 10 bases matching TRBD1. The CDR3 has 12 residues. V lost 6 bases, J lost 10 bases, and 5 bases stayed unmatched.